This T cell receptor beta chain was recorded in a study of T cell responses to AZD1222 COVID-19 vaccine. Study-wide results and caveats: Clonal diversity was possibly underestimated, and the donors were mostly white British, with more females. Unmutated variant regions are reportedly the target of nearly half of TCRs that are spike-specific. Repertoire sampling happened only post peak T cell response. At baseline, just a handful of AZD1222 recipients tested seropositive.

This clone was counted once. Its target is unknown. The repertoire was sequenced with immunoSEQ multiplex PCR; TCRdb's copy has only in-frame clones and lacks some. The sample includes about 56,000 clones, approximately 80% of them seen just once. The germline gives CDR1 ENHRY, CDR2 SYGVKD. Trimming took 3 bases from V and 5 from J, leaving 20 bases between them. This CDR3 has 17 residues. This sequence originates from an adult who received the AZD1222 COVID-19 vaccine. The gene calls are TRBV10-3 and TRBJ2-1, with a possible D match to TRBD2 (5 bases). The specimen comprised peripheral blood, sampled 28 days after the second AZD1222 dose. The CDR3 DNA sequence: TGTGCCATCAGTGATAGATATTCGGGGAAAGCACACAATGAGCAGTTCTTC. This translates into CAISDRYSGKAHNEQFF.